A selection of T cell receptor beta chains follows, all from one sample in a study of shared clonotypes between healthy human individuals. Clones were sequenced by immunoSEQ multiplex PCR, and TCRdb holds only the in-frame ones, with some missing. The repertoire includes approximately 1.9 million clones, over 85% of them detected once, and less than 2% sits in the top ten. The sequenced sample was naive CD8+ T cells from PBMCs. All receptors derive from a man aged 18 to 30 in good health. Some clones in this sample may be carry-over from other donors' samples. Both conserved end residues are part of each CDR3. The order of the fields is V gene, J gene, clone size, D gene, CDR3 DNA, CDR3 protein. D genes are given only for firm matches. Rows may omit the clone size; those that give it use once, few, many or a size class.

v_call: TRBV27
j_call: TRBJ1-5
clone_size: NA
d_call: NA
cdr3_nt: TGTGCCAGCAGTTTCAGGGCTGTAAATCAGCCCCAGCATTTT
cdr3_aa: CASSFRAVNQPQHF

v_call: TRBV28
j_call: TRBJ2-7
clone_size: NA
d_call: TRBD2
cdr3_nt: TGTGCCAGCAGTAGCCCCGAATCTCCGGGACTAGCCCTCTACGAGCAGTACTTC
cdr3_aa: CASSSPESPGLALYEQYF

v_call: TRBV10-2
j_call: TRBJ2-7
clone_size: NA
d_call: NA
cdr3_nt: TGCGCCAGCAGTGAACGTCTTCTCTACGAGCAGTACTTC
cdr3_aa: CASSERLLYEQYF

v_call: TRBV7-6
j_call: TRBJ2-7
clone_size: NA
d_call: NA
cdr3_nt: TGTGCCAGCAGCTTAGATCGGGGTCCCTACGAGCAGTACTTC
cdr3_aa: CASSLDRGPYEQYF

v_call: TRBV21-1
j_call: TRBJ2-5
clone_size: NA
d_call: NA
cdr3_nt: TGTGCCAGCTCCGACAGGGGCGGGGAGACCCAGTACTTC
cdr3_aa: CASSDRGGETQYF

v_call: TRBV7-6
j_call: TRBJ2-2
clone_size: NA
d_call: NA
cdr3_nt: TGTGCCAGCAGCTTAGATCAGGATTACAGCGGGGAGCTGTTTTTT
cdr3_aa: CASSLDQDYSGELFF

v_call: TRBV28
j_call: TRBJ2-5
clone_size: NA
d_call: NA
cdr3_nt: TGTGCCAGCAGTTCCTACAGGCTTACACAAGAGACCCAGTACTTC
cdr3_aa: CASSSYRLTQETQYF

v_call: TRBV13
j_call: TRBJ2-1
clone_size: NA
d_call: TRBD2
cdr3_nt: TGTGCCAGCACCACTAGCGGCTCCTACAATGAGCAGTTCTTC
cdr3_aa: CASTTSGSYNEQFF

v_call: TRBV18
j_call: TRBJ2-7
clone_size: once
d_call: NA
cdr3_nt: TGTGCCAGCTCACCCCCTGACCTACCCAGGTACGAGCAGTACTTC
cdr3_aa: CASSPPDLPRYEQYF

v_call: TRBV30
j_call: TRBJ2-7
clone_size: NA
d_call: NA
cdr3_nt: TGTGCCCACCAGGCCCGAGCGGAGTCCTACGAGCAGTACTTC
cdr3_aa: CAHQARAESYEQYF

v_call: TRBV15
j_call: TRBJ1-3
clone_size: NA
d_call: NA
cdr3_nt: TGTGCCACCGGGAGGGGTGGGAACGCTGGAAACACCATATATTTT
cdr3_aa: CATGRGGNAGNTIYF

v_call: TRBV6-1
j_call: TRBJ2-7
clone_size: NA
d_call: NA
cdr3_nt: TGTGCCAGCAGTGAAGGGGACTCCTACGAGCAGTACTTC
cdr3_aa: CASSEGDSYEQYF

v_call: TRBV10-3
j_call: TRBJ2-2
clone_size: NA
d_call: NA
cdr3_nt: TGTGCCATCAGTGAGTCCTGGGGAACCACCGGGGAGCTGTTTTTT
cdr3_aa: CAISESWGTTGELFF

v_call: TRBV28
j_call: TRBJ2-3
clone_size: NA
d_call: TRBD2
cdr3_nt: TGTGCCAGCAGTTTGGCGGGAGCATTCGATACGCAGTATTTT
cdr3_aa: CASSLAGAFDTQYF

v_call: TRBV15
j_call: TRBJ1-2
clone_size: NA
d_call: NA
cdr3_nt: TGTGCCACCAGCAGAGGCGCTACTAACTATGGCTACACCTTC
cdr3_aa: CATSRGATNYGYTF

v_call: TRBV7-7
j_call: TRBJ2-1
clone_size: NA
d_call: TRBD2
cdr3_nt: TGTGCCAGCAGCGGACGGACTAGCGGGAGGACCCCCTACAATGAGCAGTTCTTC
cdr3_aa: CASSGRTSGRTPYNEQFF